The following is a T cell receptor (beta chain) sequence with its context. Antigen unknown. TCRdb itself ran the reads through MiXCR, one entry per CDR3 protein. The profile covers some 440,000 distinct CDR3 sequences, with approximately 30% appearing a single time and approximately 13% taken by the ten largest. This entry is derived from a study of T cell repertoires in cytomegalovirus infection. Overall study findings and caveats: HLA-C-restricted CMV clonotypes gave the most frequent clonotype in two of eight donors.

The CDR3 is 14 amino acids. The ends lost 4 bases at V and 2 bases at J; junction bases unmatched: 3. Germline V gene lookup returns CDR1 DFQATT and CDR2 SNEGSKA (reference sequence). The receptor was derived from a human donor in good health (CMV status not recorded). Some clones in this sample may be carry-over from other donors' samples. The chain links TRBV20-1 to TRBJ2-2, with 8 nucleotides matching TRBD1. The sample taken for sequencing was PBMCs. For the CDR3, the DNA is TGCAGTGCTATCGACAGGGGCAACACCGGGGAGCTGTTTTTT. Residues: CSAIDRGNTGELFF.